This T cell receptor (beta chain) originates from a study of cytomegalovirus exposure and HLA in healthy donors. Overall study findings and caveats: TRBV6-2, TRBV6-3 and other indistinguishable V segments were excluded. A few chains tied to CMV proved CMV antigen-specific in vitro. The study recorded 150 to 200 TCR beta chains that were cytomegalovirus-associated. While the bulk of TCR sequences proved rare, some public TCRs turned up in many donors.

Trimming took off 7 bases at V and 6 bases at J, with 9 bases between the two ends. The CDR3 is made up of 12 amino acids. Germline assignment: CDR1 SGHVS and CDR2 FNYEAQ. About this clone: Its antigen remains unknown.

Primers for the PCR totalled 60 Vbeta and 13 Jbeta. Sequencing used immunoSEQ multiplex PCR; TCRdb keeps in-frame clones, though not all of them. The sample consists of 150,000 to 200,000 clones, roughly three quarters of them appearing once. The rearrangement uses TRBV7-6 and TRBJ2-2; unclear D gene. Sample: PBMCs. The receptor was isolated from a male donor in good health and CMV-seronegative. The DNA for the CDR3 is TGTGCCAGCAACTCTTCGCCCGGGGAGCTGTTTTTT. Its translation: CASNSSPGELFF.